What follows are 22 T cell receptor beta chains derived from one specimen sequenced in a study of cytomegalovirus exposure and HLA in healthy donors. PCR employed 60 Vbeta and 13 Jbeta primers. The protocol was immunoSEQ multiplex PCR, while the TCRdb copy is restricted to in-frame clones and leaves out a portion. The data hold 150,000 to 180,000 clones, with about 85% observed a single time. Sequenced sample: PBMCs. Source of these receptors: a man aged 25-45 years in good health and CMV-seropositive.

This rearrangement joins TRBV2 to TRBJ2-7; D perhaps matches TRBD1 (6 bases). V lost 6 bases and J 2 bases, leaving 32 bases between the germline ends. This CDR3 contains 20 residues. Looked up from germline, CDR1 is SNHLY and CDR2 is FYNNEI. The chain's CDR3 is CASSPMNSRGIGFGAYEQYF. For the CDR3, the DNA is TGTGCCAGCAGCCCGATGAATTCCAGGGGTATAGGTTTCGGAGCCTACGAGCAGTACTTC.

The CDR3 DNA is TGTGCCAGCAGTTCCCCACAGGGAGGGGGAGAGACCCAGTACTTC. Its translation is CASSSPQGGGETQYF. The rearrangement uses TRBV27 and TRBJ2-5; D might be TRBD2 (7 bases). V was trimmed by 4 bases and J by 4 bases, leaving 16 bases between them. This CDR3 is built from 15 residues. In germline, CDR1 is MNHEY, CDR2 SMNVEV (reference sequence).

The chain links TRBV18 to TRBJ2-5, with unresolved D. The DNA end is a closer match to TRBJ2-7, so the J assignment may be wrong. CDR1 and CDR2 from the germline V gene are KGHSH and LQKENI. The CDR3 spans 14 residues. The CDR3 sequence is CASSPPHSSYEQYF. CDR3 DNA: TGTGCCAGCTCACCACCTCACTCCTCCTACGAGCAGTACTTC.

V is TRBV19 and J is TRBJ1-5; D gene ambiguous. Per germline, CDR1 LNHDA and CDR2 SQIVND (reference sequence). This CDR3 is built from 13 residues. V gave up 10 bases and J gave up 4 bases, with 14 bases separating them. CDR3 sequence: CAISGGQNQPQHF. In DNA form, the CDR3 reads TGTGCCATATCGGGCGGGCAGAATCAGCCCCAGCATTTT.

This chain connects TRBV27 to TRBJ2-5; 8 bases fit TRBD2. The length of the CDR3 is 13 residues. Germline-derived CDR1 and CDR2 are MNHEY and SMNVEV (reference sequence). The V and J ends lost 5 bases and 5 bases, in that order; junction bases with no gene match: 4. The CDR3 DNA sequence: TGTGCCAGCAGTCACCGGGGGGGCGAGACCCAGTACTTC. It is translated as CASSHRGGETQYF.

The sample holds a few counts of this clone. This chain joins TRBV28 and TRBJ2-6, with D tentatively TRBD2 (6 bases). CDR3 size: 16 residues. V lost 6 bases and J 0 bases, leaving 12 bases between the germline ends. Germline V gene data show CDR1 as MDHEN and CDR2 as SYDVKM. CDR3 sequence: CASSLPGGSGANVLTF. In DNA form, the CDR3 reads TGTGCCAGCAGCCTCCCCGGGGGCTCTGGGGCCAACGTCCTGACTTTC.

The chain couples TRBV30 to TRBJ2-2; 9 nucleotides line up with TRBD1. Germline trimming cut 3 bases from V and 1 base from J; bases unmatched to any gene: 3. The germline CDR1 and CDR2 sequences are GTSNPN and SVGIG (reference sequence). The CDR3 spans 15 residues. The CDR3 bases are TGTGCCTGGAGCCGACAGGGGGAGAACACCGGGGAGCTGTTTTTT. It translates to CAWSRQGENTGELFF.

The J gene is TRBJ1-2, the V gene TRBV4-1, with D unresolved. CDR1 MGHRA and CDR2 YSYEKL come from the germline V gene. The CDR3 spans 13 residues. V shed 3 bases and J shed 2 bases, with 7 bases lying between them. The CDR3 nucleotides read TGCGCCAGCAGCCAGGCCGTCAACTATGGCTACACCTTC. Protein product: CASSQAVNYGYTF.

This clone was seen only once. The chain combines TRBV2 with TRBJ1-1, with D hard to call. This CDR3 has 14 amino acids. V was trimmed by 1 base and J by 0 bases, leaving 6 bases between them. In germline, CDR1 is SNHLY, CDR2 FYNNEI. This CDR3 is CASSEGVLNTEAFF. Here the CDR3 DNA reads TGTGCCAGCAGTGAAGGAGTTTTGAACACTGAAGCTTTCTTT.

V gene TRBV27 combines with J gene TRBJ2-3, with TRBD1 matching over 8 bases. Germline V lookup: CDR1 MNHEY, CDR2 SMNVEV (reference sequence). Trimming cost V 5 bases and J 3 bases; bases outside gene matches: 13. This CDR3 is 17 amino acids long. DNA of the CDR3: TGTGCCAGCAGTAACCCTTCAGGGGGCGAGAGTACAGATACGCAGTATTTT. It encodes CASSNPSGGESTDTQYF.

The chain couples TRBV5-4 to TRBJ2-1; 7 positions match TRBD1. The V segment lost 5 bases and the J segment 7 bases; nucleotides outside the gene matches: 12. Germline CDR1 and CDR2: SGHNT and YYREEE (reference sequence). CDR3 length: 15 residues. CDR3 in amino acids: CASSFDRQGTNEQFF. Here the CDR3 DNA reads TGTGCCAGCAGTTTTGACAGACAGGGCACGAATGAGCAGTTCTTC.

V and J are TRBV7-9 and TRBJ1-3, with 12 bases matching TRBD1. The trim removed 4 bases at V and 2 bases at J, leaving 9 bases unmatched. The CDR3 sequence is 18 residues long. CDR1 and CDR2 from the germline V gene are SEHNR and FQNEAQ (reference sequence). The CDR3 DNA sequence: TGTGCCAGCAGCTCCTCCCGGGGGGACAGGGGGCCTGGAAACACCATATATTTT. Translated: CASSSSRGDRGPGNTIYF.

The chain combines TRBV27 with TRBJ2-7, with TRBD2 matching over 8 bases. This CDR3 region has 13 residues. After removal of 9 bases from V and 2 bases from J, the junction contained 6 bases not matched to a gene. In germline, CDR1 is MNHEY, CDR2 SMNVEV (reference sequence). Here the CDR3 reads CASSSGRAYEQYF. The CDR3 coding sequence is TGTGCCAGTTCCAGCGGGAGAGCCTACGAGCAGTACTTC.

The chain has TRBV27 and TRBJ2-1; 9 nucleotides line up with TRBD1. J gave up 12 bases and V 7 bases, and 7 bases lay outside the gene matches. The germline gives CDR1 MNHEY, CDR2 SMNVEV (reference sequence). The CDR3 totals 12 residues. DNA for the CDR3: TGTGCCAGCAACCAACAGGGGGCTGGGCAGTTCTTC. It specifies CASNQQGAGQFF.

This clone was seen more than once but under ten times. The chain has TRBV19 and TRBJ1-6; 7 positions agree with TRBD1. The J segment lost 6 bases and the V segment lost 6 bases, leaving 8 bases of the junction unmatched. Germline CDR1 and CDR2: LNHDA and SQIVND (reference sequence). The CDR3 extends over 15 amino acids. DNA for the CDR3: TGTGCCAGTAGCTTTCCCGGGACAGTTAATTCACCCCTCCACTTT. Its translation is CASSFPGTVNSPLHF.

Concerning this clone: Other DNA variants within this sample encode the same CDR3. This chain links TRBV5-8 with TRBJ2-7, with D possibly TRBD1 on 5 matching bases. The CDR3 loop spans 12 amino acids. CDR1 and CDR2 (germline): SGHTS, YDEGEE. V gave up 1 base and J gave up 3 bases, with 5 bases separating them. Here the CDR3 reads CASSLQGYEQYF. CDR3 DNA sequence: TGTGCCAGCAGCTTGCAGGGCTACGAGCAGTACTTC.

The V and J genes are TRBV10-3 and TRBJ1-3; D ambiguous. From germline, CDR1 is ENHRY and CDR2 SYGVKD. This CDR3 spans 13 amino acids. Trimming left V 11 bases short and J 0 bases short, with 11 bases between. The CDR3 is CAVGGVSGNTIYF. The CDR3 nucleotides are TGTGCCGTCGGCGGGGTCTCTGGAAACACCATATATTTT.

J is TRBJ2-7 and V is TRBV6-1, with TRBD2 identical over 8 bases. The CDR3 contains 13 residues. The junction had 5 bases not matched to a gene; V was cut back by 4 bases and J by 6 bases. From germline, CDR1 is MNHNS and CDR2 SASEGT. CDR3 nucleotides: TGTGCCAGCAGTGTTGGGACTAGGGCCGAGCAGTACTTC. It translates to CASSVGTRAEQYF.

This clone came up a few times. This chain connects TRBV27 to TRBJ2-7; D perhaps matches TRBD1 (7 bases). The CDR3 spans 14 residues. The germline V gene encodes CDR1 MNHEY and CDR2 SMNVEV (reference sequence). Trimming left V 7 bases short and J 4 bases short, with 17 bases between. CDR3 residues: CASTKSGGLYEQYF. CDR3 sequence (DNA): TGTGCCAGCACCAAATCAGGGGGGCTGTACGAGCAGTACTTC.

The genes are TRBV15 and TRBJ2-7; a weak D match, TRBD2 (6 bases). Trimming left V 5 bases short and J 2 bases short, with 16 bases between. Looked up from germline, CDR1 is LNHNV and CDR2 is YYDKDF (reference sequence). The CDR3 is 15 amino acids. CDR3: CATSANWDFPYEQYF. The CDR3 coding sequence is TGTGCCACCAGCGCAAACTGGGACTTTCCCTACGAGCAGTACTTC.

The V gene is TRBV5-6, the J gene TRBJ2-5, with 9 bases lining up with TRBD2. CDR1 and CDR2 from the germline V gene are SGHDT and YYEEEE. V trimming: 1 base; J trimming: 3 bases; junction bases outside the gene matches: 4. This CDR3 region has 15 residues. CDR3 sequence: CASSLRGGAKETQYF. CDR3 coding DNA: TGTGCCAGCAGCTTGCGCGGGGGGGCGAAAGAGACCCAGTACTTC. Full variable domain (rest looked up from reference TRBV5-6 and TRBJ2-5): DAGVTQSPTHLIKTRGQQVTLRCSPKSGHDTVSWYQQALGQGPQFIFQYYEEEERQRGNFPDRFSGHQFPNYSSELNVNALLLGDSALYLCASSLRGGAKETQYFGPGTRLLVL.

This clone was picked up one time. The chain links TRBV30 to TRBJ1-2; TRBD1 aligns across 7 bases. The CDR3 is made up of 15 amino acids. Germline loops: CDR1 GTSNPN, CDR2 SVGIG (reference sequence). J lost 2 bases, V lost 3 bases, and 9 bases had no gene match. The CDR3 spells CAWRSQKGANYGYTF. DNA of the CDR3: TGTGCCTGGAGAAGCCAGAAGGGGGCCAACTATGGCTACACCTTC.